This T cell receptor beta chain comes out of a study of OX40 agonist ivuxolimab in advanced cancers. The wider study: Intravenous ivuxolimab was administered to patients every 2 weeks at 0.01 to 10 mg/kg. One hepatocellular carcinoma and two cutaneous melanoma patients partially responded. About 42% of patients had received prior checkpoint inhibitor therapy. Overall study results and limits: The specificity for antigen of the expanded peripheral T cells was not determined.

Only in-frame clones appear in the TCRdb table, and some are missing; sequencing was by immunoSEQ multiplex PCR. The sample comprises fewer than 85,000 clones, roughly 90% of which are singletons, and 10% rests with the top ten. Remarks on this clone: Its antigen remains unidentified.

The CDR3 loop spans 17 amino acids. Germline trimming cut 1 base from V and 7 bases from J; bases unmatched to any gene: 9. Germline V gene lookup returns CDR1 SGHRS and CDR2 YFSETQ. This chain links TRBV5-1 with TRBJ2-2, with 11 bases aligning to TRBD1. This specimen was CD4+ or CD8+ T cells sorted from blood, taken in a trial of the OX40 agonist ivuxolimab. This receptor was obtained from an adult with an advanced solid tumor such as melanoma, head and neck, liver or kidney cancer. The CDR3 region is CASSLLGQGVENGELFF. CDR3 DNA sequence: TGCGCCAGCAGCTTGTTGGGACAGGGGGTTGAGAACGGGGAGCTGTTTTTT.